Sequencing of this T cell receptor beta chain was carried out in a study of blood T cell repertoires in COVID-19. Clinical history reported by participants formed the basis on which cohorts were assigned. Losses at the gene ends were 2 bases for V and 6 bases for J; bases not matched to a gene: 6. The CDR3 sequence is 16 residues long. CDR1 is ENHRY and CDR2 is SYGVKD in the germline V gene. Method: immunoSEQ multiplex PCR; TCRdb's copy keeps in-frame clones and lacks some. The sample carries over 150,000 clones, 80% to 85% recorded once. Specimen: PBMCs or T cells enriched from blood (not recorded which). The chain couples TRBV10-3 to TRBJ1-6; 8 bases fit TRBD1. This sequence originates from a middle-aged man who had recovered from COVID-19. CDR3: CAISEGRGTGNSPLHF. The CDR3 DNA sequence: TGTGCCATCAGTGAGGGGCGGGGGACAGGTAATTCACCCCTCCACTTT.